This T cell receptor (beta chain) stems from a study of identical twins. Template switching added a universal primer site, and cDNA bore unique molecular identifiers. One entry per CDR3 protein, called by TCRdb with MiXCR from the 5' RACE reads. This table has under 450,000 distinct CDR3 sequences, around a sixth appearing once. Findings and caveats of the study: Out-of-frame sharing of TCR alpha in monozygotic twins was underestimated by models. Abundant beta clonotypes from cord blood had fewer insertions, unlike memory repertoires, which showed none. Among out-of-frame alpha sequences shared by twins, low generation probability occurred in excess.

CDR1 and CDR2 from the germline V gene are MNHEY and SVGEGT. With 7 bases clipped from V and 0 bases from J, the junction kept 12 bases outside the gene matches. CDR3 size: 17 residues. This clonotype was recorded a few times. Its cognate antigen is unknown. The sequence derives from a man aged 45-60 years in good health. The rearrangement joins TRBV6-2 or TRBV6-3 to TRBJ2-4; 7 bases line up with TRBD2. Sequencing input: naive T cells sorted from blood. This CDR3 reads CASTDGYLAEAKNIQYF. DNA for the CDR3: TGTGCCAGCACCGACGGATATCTAGCGGAAGCCAAAAACATTCAGTACTTC.